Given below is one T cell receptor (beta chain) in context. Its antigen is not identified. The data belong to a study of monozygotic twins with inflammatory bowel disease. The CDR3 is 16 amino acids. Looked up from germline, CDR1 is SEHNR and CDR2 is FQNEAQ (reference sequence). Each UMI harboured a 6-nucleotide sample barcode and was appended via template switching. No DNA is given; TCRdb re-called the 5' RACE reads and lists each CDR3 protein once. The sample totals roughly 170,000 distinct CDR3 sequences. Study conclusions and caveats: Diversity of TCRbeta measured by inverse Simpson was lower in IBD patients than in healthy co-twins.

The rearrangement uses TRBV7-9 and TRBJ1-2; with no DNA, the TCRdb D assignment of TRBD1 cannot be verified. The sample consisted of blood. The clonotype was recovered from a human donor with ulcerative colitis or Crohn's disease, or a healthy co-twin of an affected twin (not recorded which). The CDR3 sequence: CASSPQRLPGQNTLTF.